This TCR beta chain was sequenced for a study of cytomegalovirus exposure and HLA in healthy donors (dated by TCRdb to the late 2010s). Looking at the study overall: An earlier analysis of around 600 of the donors reported more than 250 Gb of sequence data and roughly 110 million unique TCR beta sequences from 150 million to 200 million T cells. In the later analysis, no new phenotypic data were used to find candidate immune exposures; instead, reliance was placed on TCR beta sequences and their occurrence across donors. Donor age, sex, ethnicity and CMV serostatus were compiled alongside the repertoire data. To predict cytomegalovirus infection status, the study combined high-throughput TCR immunosequencing, statistical association of individual TCRs with disease status, and machine learning. In a later analysis, previously published TCR beta repertoires from fewer than 750 donors were re-analyzed and high-resolution HLA genotyping was added so that TCR occurrence patterns could be studied. The study was designed to test whether signatures of past pathogen exposure could be identified by cataloging public T cell receptors. The study used immunosequencing to profile the T cell repertoires of 666 subjects and linked those repertoires to cytomegalovirus serostatus. An early release that covered some 640 HLA-typed donors contained approximately 300 gigabases of sequencing data and approximately 85 million unique TCR sequences. Every repertoire in the discovery cohort had been generated on one and the same sequencing platform. A later genetic analysis used genome-wide SNP genotypes for about three fifths of the 666 donors, treating that subset as a discovery cohort. An earlier analysis of 587 of the donors used high-throughput TCR beta sequencing to judge whether each TCR beta V gene segment behaved as functional or pseudogenic. On average, approximately 250,000 unique TCR beta nucleotide sequences were sequenced per donor among 350 to 400 genotyped donors of the cohort, with 15% to 20% of those sequences being non-productive. Roughly 5 DR-DQ haplotypes were handled as single units for association and clustering, since linkage in the cohort was strong. Besides the first cohort of roughly 700 subjects, a separate validation cohort made up of roughly 120 different subjects was used. The genetic ancestry cluster associated with self-reported Caucasian donors included 65% to 90% of the 350 to 500 genotyped donors. Both class I and class II loci were covered by HLA typing, at four-digit resolution. Typing coverage varied by locus: roughly 620-640 donors for A, B, C, DRB1 and DQB1; roughly 510 for DQA1; more than 600 for DPA1; roughly 450 for DPB1.

Libraries were constructed by the immunoSEQ multiplex PCR assay. The multiplex PCR relied on a mix of 60 forward primers for TCR Vbeta segments and 13 reverse primers for TCR Jbeta segments. The CDR3 region of rearranged TCR beta genes was amplified from genomic DNA by a multiplex PCR assay. The Illumina HiSeq System was used to sequence the amplified TCR beta libraries as 87-base-pair reads. On the study's bioinformatics: In a later analysis, tens of millions of unique TCR beta chains were counted across the 650 to 700 repertoires, and some 10 million of these chains were shared by at least two donors. A nearest-neighbor algorithm error-corrected the raw reads and collapsed the reads into unique sequences, merging closely related sequences to remove PCR and sequencing errors. To assign V, D and J gene segments, CDR3 sequences were aligned to IMGT reference sequences. Each retained sequence needed at least a six-nucleotide match to both a V gene segment and a J gene segment. Rearrangements were classified as productive when the CDR3 lacked stop codons and remained in frame with V and J, and all other rearrangements were classified as non-productive. CDR3 was defined according to IMGT convention as the region running from the second conserved V-encoded cysteine to the conserved J-encoded phenylalanine. The earlier analysis of about 530 of the donors excluded any sequence lacking an unambiguous match to a single V gene segment. In an earlier analysis of several hundred of the donors, V segments were called functional above 56.7% productive rearrangements and were called segregating when the between-donor standard deviation exceeded 5%. To diagnose cytomegalovirus status from the catalog of TCR beta chain sequences, a statistical classification framework was built. In a later analysis, TCR nucleotide sequences were compared against IMGT/GENE-DB human TR gene sequences so that V and J genes could be assigned. In a later analysis, CDR3 sequences and most-parsimonious VDJ recombination scenarios were assigned using the TCRdist pipeline. A later analysis defined each TCR beta chain by its CDR3 amino acid sequence plus V-gene family, and excluded reads lacking a unique V-gene family. To address suspected cross-contamination and a sequencing artifact, a later analysis removed a few hundred highly shared, low-generation-probability nucleotide sequences. A later analysis calculated a clonal expansion index for each public chain from normalized within-repertoire ranks of inferred template counts. A later analysis computed generation probabilities with a VDJ recombination model fitted to out-of-frame rearrangements, and checked the results against IGoR. In a later analysis, TCR-TCR, TCR-HLA and TCR-CMV co-occurrence was scored with hypergeometric tests, and a repertoire-size bias correction was applied to TCR pairs. To estimate false discovery rates, a later analysis permuted the HLA or CMV assignments 20 times. In a later analysis, co-occurring TCRs were grouped using DBSCAN, with TCRdist sequence similarity added in when clustering inside HLA-allele-positive subsets. For co-occurrence clustering, repertoires with fewer than 30,000 or more than 120,000 public chains were excluded, along with about five repertoires with anomalous nucleotide sharing. The table was pulled from immuneACCESS by TCRdb, which kept in-frame rearrangements only. Such tables lose some clones; where checked, under half of the loss comes from unresolved V genes, and the rest has no known cause. The D gene and trimming were derived from the DNA, and the V and J assignments and clone size from that table. This sample is represented by approximately 210,000 clones; 60% to 85% of them were singletons. Approximately 1% of the sample is taken by the ten largest.

What the research found in general, with its limitations: Assigning TCR associations to individual alleles was difficult when HLA alleles, especially DR and DQ, strongly co-occurred. The study gave a list of about 170 TCR beta chains associated with cytomegalovirus. Specific HLA alleles were associated with over 15,000 TCR beta sequences at a false discovery rate of 0.05 in a later analysis. A further reported finding was that TCR beta sequences accurately predicted the HLA-A and HLA-B alleles for most subjects in the first cohort. In vitro tests confirmed that a few of the cytomegalovirus-associated TCR beta chains recognize cytomegalovirus antigens. In an earlier analysis of approximately 600 of the donors, most TCR beta V segments were observed in productive rearrangements about 87% or about 30% of the time, broadly matching IMGT annotations. In a later genetic analysis, a missense DCLRE1C variant was associated with V-gene and J-gene trimming of TCR beta chains, and the association was replicated in an independent cohort. The authors suggested that the approach could potentially be extended to other disease states and immunological phenotypes. Immune exposure information for the cohort was limited to CMV serostatus. The presence/absence analyses assumed that sequencing depth was roughly uniform across donors, and that assumption may not be true. A later analysis found that most CMV-associated TCR beta chains appeared HLA-restricted, with HLA associations seemingly driven largely by CMV exposure. In a later analysis, HLA-associated TCR beta chains showed more clonal expansion and lower generation probabilities than non-associated chains that were equally common. The classifier was reported to diagnose cytomegalovirus status with high specificity and sensitivity in both the original and validation cohorts. In this cohort, only TCR beta chains were sequenced, and detectable features were limited by the absence of alpha or paired-chain data. Most TCR sequences were observed very rarely across donors, whereas some public TCRs were present in many individuals. Because HLA typing was unavailable for some donors at each locus, only the typed subset was used in association tests. A group of highly shared sequence variants was considered likely to be a technical artifact of the sequencing pipeline. Linkage disequilibrium might explain the correlated functional status among segregating V segments, but an unknown experimental factor could not be ruled out. Compared with the approximately 670-donor mean, donors in an Asian-associated ancestry cluster had fewer N-insertions in productive TCRs, according to a later genetic analysis. Several of the top co-occurrence clusters appeared to be linked to parvovirus B19, influenza, CMV and Epstein-Barr virus, according to a later analysis. Some IMGT-functional V segments, including TRBV6-2 and TRBV6-3, could not be told apart with the 87-base-pair reads, so those segments were excluded. Around 16 rarely observed V segments, including chromosome 9 orphons, were excluded from the earlier analysis of about 600 of the donors because counts were too low. In a later analysis, the rate of TCR association differed among HLA loci, with DRB1 alleles having the most associated TCRs and HLA-C alleles having the fewest.

The cohort comprised around 700 healthy bone marrow donors. At the time of sampling, all cohort members were nominally healthy, though unrecorded immune exposures were likely present. The donor tested CMV seronegative, placing the donor among the roughly 350 seronegative members of the cohort. Each donor provided a peripheral blood sample, and peripheral blood mononuclear cells were used for TCR beta sequencing. Genomic DNA was extracted from the blood cell samples with the Qiagen DNeasy Blood Extraction Kit. About this clone: Its cognate antigen has yet to be identified. No per-base quality is available; no much larger clone lies one base away.

CDR1 MNHNS and CDR2 SASEGT were looked up in the germline V gene. The CDR3, cysteine through phenylalanine, is 11 amino acids long. CDR3 DNA only is kept here, 33 bases in frame from base 1. Trimmed from V: 8 bases; trimmed from J: 6 bases; junction bases lacking a gene match: 2. Sample: PBMCs. This receptor was identified in a woman aged 40-49 years in good health and CMV-seronegative. The rearranged chain carries TRBV6-1 and TRBJ1-1, with 8 bases matching TRBD1. In nucleotide form, the sequence is TGTGCCAGCGGGACAGGCGCTGAAGCTTTCTTT. This gives the protein CASGTGAEAFF.